The 8 T cell receptor beta chains presented below share a single source sample, sequenced in a study of T cells after yellow fever vaccination (dated by TCRdb to about 2019). The treatment or condition label of this sample denotes: live attenuated yellow fever vaccine strain. Libraries were made using 5' RACE. Sequencing relied on an Illumina HiSeq 2500. TCRdb reprocessed the public reads (quality trimming at Q25 with fastp, clone calling with MiXCR) and kept in-frame beta chains. Every CDR3 protein is listed once, alongside the most common genes and DNA of its rows. The sample includes hundreds of thousands of distinct CDR3 sequences, with roughly 8.4% observed a single time. The top ten hold approximately 15% of the sample. The specimen comprised PBMCs, sampled 35 to 50 days after the first yellow fever vaccination. These receptors were obtained from a man younger than 35 who received the YFV17D yellow fever vaccine.

This chain joins TRBV12-3 or TRBV12-4 and TRBJ2-3; 8 nucleotides agree with TRBD1. Germline trimming cut 3 bases from V and 2 bases from J; bases unmatched to any gene: 10. The CDR3 is 17 amino acids. The CDR3 DNA follows: TGTGCCAGCAGTTTTAAGACAGGGGATTTTCTCACAGATACGCAGTATTTT. Its protein product is CASSFKTGDFLTDTQYF.

This clonotype has only a few counts. Written as DNA, the CDR3 is TGTGCCAGCAGTCAGGGGAGGGAGCGCCACTTT. Its protein is CASSQGRERHF. The V and J genes are TRBV12-3 or TRBV12-4 and TRBJ1-6; D may be TRBD1 (6 bases). The ends were cut back, 5 bases at V and 18 bases at J, with 14 bases in the middle. The CDR3 spans 11 residues.

This clonotype was recorded many times. The DNA of the CDR3 is TGTGCCAGCAGCCCCAGACAGATTACCTACGAGCAGTACTTC. Translation gives CASSPRQITYEQYF. V and J are TRBV7-9 and TRBJ2-7; weak D call: TRBD1 (5 bases). The germline V gene has CDR1 SEHNR and CDR2 FQNEAQ (reference sequence). V shed 5 bases and J shed 2 bases, with 13 bases lying between them. The CDR3 length is 14 residues.

The chain joins TRBV20-1 to TRBJ2-7, with TRBD1 matching 8 bases. J gave up 2 bases and V 6 bases, and 6 bases lay outside the gene matches. In germline, CDR1 is DFQATT, CDR2 SNEGSKA (reference sequence). The CDR3 sequence is 13 residues long. The CDR3, as DNA: TGCAGTGCCCCGGACAGGGTCACCTACGAGCAGTACGTC. The encoded protein is CSAPDRVTYEQYV.

Only a few counts were recorded for this clonotype. This chain joins TRBV12-3 or TRBV12-4 and TRBJ1-5; D uncertain. Trimming cost V 6 bases and J 1 base, with 10 bases left between them. There are 14 residues in the CDR3. For the CDR3, the DNA is TGTGCCAGCAGCCCGGCGGGGAGCAATCAGCCCCAGCATTTT. It encodes CASSPAGSNQPQHF.

The J gene is TRBJ2-3, the V gene TRBV12-3 or TRBV12-4; 15 nucleotides align to TRBD2. The length of the CDR3 is 17 residues. The trim removed 5 bases at V and 4 bases at J, leaving 7 bases unmatched. CDR3 DNA: TGTGCCAGCAGTCCTCCCCGGACTAGCGGGGGGGCAGATACGCAGTATTTT. This gives the protein CASSPPRTSGGADTQYF.

J is TRBJ1-6 and V is TRBV2, with D possibly being TRBD1 (5 bases). The CDR3 runs to 14 residues. Trimming stripped 5 bases from V and 10 bases from J, with 15 bases between. Germline V gene sequence: CDR1 SNHLY, CDR2 FYNNEI. The CDR3 is CASSLDGRDSPLHF. In DNA form, the CDR3 reads TGTGCCAGCAGTCTAGACGGGAGGGACTCACCCCTCCACTTT.

The chain employs TRBV4-2 and TRBJ2-5; D is tentatively TRBD1 or TRBD2 (5 bases each). The CDR3 runs to 15 residues. Trimming left V 0 bases short and J 5 bases short, with 13 bases between. Germline CDR1 reads LGHNA; CDR2 reads YNFKEQ. The CDR3 region has the DNA TGTGCCAGCAGCCAAGAAAGACAGAGGAGGGAGACCCAGTACTTC. Protein: CASSQERQRRETQYF.